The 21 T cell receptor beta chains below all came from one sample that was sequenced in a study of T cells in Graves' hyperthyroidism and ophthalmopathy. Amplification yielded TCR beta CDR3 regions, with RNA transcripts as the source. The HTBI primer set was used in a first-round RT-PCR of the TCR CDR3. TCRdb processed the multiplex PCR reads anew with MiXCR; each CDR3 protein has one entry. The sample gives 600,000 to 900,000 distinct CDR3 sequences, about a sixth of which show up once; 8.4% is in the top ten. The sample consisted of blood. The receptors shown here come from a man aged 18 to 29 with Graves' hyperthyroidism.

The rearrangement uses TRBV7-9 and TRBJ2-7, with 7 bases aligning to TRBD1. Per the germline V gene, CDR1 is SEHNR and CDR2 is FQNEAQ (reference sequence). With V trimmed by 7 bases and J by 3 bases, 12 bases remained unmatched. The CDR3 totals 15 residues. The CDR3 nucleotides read TGTGCCAGCAATGACGAGGACAGGAATGACTACGAGCAGTACTTC. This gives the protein CASNDEDRNDYEQYF.

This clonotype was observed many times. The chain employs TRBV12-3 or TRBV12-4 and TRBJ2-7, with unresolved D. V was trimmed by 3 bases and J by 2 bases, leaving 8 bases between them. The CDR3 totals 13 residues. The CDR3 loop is CASSFTVAYEQYF. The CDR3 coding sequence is TGTGCCAGCAGTTTCACGGTCGCCTACGAGCAGTACTTC.

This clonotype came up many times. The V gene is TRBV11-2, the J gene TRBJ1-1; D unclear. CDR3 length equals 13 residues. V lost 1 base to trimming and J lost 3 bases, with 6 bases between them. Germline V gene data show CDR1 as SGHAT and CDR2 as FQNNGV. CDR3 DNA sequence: TGTGCCAGCAGCTTAGTCCCGGACACTGAAGCTTTCTTT. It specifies CASSLVPDTEAFF.

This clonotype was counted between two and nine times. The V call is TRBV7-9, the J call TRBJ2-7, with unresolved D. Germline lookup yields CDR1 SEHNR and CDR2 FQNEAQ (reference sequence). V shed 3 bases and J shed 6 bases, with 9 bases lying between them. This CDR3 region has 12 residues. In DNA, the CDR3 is TGTGCCAGCAGCTTTGGGGTTTTCGAGCAGTACTTC. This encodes CASSFGVFEQYF.

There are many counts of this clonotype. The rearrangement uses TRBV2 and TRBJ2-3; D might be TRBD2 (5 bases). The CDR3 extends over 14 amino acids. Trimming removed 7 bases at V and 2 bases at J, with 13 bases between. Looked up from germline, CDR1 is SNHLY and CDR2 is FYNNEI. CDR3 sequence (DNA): TGTGCCAGCACCAAGGACTCCCTCACAGATACGCAGTATTTT. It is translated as CASTKDSLTDTQYF.

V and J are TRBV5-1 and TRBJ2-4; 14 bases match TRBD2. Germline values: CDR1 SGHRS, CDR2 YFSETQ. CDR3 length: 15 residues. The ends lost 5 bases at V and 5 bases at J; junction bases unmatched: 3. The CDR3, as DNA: TGCGCCAGCAGGGGGACTAGCGGGAGTCAAAACATTCAGTACTTC. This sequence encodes CASRGTSGSQNIQYF. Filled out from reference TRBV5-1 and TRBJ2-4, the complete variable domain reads KAGVTQTPRYLIKTRGQQVTLSCSPISGHRSVSWYQQTPGQGLQFLFEYFSETQRNKGNFPGRFSGRQFSNSRSEMNVSTLELGDSALYLCASRGTSGSQNIQYFGAGTRLSVL.

CDR3 protein: CASSLLGTGVYEQYF. The CDR3, as DNA: TGTGCCAGCAGTTTATTGGGGACAGGCGTCTACGAGCAGTACTTC. V and J are TRBV28 and TRBJ2-7, with 8 bases lining up with TRBD1. The CDR3 spans 15 residues. Germline loops: CDR1 MDHEN, CDR2 SYDVKM. V dropped 1 base and J dropped 3; count of bases not matched to a gene: 5. Full variable domain (rest looked up from reference TRBV28 and TRBJ2-7): DVKVTQSSRYLVKRTGEKVFLECVQDMDHENMFWYRQDPGLGLRLIYFSYDVKMKEKGDIPEGYSVSREKKERFSLILESASTNQTSMYLCASSLLGTGVYEQYFGPGTRLTVT.

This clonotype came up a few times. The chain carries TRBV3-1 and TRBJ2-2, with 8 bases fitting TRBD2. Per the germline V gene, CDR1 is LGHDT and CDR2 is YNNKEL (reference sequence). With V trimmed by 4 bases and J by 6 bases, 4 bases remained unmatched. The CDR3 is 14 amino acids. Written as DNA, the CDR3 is TGTGCCAGCAGCCCGGGACTAGGGGCCGGGGAGCTGTTTTTT. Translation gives CASSPGLGAGELFF.

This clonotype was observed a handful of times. The CDR3 DNA is TGTGCCAGTAAGGTGGCGGGAGGGCGGACCGGGGAGCTGTTTTTT. Translated: CASKVAGGRTGELFF. The chain links TRBV12-3 or TRBV12-4 to TRBJ2-2; TRBD2 matches 9 bases. The CDR3 is 15 residues long. V trimming: 9 bases; J trimming: 5 bases; junction bases outside the gene matches: 10.

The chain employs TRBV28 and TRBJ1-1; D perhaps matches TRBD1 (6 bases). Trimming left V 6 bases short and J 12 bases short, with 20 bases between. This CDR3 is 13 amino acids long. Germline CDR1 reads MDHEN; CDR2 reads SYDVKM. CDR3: CASRGPGTRGPFF. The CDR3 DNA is TGTGCCAGCAGGGGACCCGGCACCCGGGGGCCTTTCTTT.

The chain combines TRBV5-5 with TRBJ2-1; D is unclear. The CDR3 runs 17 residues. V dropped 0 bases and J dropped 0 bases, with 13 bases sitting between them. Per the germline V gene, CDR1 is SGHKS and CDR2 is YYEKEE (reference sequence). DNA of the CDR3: TGTGCCAGCAGCTTGGGAGAGCCTCGGAGCTCCTACAATGAGCAGTTCTTC. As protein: CASSLGEPRSSYNEQFF.

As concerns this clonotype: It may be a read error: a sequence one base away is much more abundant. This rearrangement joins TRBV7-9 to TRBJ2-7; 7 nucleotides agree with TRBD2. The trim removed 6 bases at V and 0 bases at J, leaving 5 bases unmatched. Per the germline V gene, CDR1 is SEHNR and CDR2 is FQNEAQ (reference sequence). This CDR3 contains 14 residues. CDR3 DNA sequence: TGTGCCAGCAGACCTGGCGGGAGCTCCTACGAGCAGTACTTC. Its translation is CASRPGGSSYEQYF.

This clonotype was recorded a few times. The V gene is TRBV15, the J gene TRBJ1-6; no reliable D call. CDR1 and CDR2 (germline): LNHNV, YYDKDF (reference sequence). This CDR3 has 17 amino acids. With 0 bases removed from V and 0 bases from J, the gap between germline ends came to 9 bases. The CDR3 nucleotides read TGTGCCACCAGCAGAGAGCCAGCGAGCTCCTATAATTCACCCCTCCACTTT. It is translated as CATSREPASSYNSPLHF.

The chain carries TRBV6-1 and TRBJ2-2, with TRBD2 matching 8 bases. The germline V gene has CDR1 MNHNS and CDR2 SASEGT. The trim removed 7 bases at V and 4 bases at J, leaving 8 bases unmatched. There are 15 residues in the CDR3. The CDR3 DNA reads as TGTGCCAGCAATGGAGCGGGAGCCGGCACCGGGGAGCTGTTTTTT. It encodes CASNGAGAGTGELFF.

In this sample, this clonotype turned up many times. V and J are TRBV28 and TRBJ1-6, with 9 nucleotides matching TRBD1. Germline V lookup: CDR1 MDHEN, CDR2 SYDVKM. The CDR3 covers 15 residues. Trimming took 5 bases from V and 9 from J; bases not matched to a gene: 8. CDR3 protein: CASSPQTGGASPLHF. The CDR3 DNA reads TGTGCCAGCAGTCCTCAGACAGGGGGAGCTTCACCCCTCCACTTT.

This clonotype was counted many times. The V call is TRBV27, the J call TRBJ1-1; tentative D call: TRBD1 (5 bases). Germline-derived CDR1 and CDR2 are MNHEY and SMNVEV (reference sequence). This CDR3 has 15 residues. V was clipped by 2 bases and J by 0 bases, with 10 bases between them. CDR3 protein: CASSLQAGMNTEAFF. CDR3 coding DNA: TGTGCCAGCAGTTTACAGGCAGGGATGAACACTGAAGCTTTCTTT.

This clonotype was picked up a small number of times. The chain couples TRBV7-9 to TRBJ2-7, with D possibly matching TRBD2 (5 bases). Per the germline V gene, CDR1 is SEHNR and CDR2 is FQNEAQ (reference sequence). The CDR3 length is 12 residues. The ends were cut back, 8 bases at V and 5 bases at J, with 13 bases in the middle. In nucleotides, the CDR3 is TGTGCCAGCGGCCGGGATGGCGACGAGCAGTACTTC. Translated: CASGRDGDEQYF.

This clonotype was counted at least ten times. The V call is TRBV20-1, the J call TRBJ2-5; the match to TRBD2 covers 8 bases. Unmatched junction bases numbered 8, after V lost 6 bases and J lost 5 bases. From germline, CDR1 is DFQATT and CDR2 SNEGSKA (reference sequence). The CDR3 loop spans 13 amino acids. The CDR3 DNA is TGCAGTGCCCTCGGACTAGCTGGGGAGACCCAGTACTTC. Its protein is CSALGLAGETQYF.

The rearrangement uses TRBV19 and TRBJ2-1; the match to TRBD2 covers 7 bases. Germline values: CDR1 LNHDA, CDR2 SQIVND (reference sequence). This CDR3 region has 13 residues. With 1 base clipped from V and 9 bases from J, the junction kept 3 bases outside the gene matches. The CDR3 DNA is TGTGCCAGTAGTATAGGGGGAGGGGCTGAGCAGTTCTTC. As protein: CASSIGGGAEQFF.

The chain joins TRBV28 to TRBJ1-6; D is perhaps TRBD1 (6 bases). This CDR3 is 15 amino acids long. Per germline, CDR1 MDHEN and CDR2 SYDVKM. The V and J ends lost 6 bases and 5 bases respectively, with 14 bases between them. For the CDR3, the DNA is TGTGCCAGCAGAGTCTACAGGGACAATAATTCACCCCTCCACTTT. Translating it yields CASRVYRDNNSPLHF.

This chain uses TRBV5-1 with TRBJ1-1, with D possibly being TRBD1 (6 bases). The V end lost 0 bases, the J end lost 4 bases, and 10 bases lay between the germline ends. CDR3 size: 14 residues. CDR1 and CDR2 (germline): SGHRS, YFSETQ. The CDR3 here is CASSLDTGSTEAFF. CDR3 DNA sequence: TGCGCCAGCAGCTTGGATACAGGGAGCACTGAAGCTTTCTTT.